One sample yielded the 32 T cell receptor beta chains listed below, sequenced in a study of identifying expanded T cells in peripheral blood. The data were produced by immunoSEQ multiplex PCR, yet TCRdb's version contains in-frame clones alone and is incomplete. The data contain over 90,000 clones, 70% to 90% of them singletons. The sample consisted of blood. The receptors were gathered from a person aged 18-70 years in good health.

V is TRBV19 and J is TRBJ1-1; D might be TRBD1 (5 bases). Per germline, CDR1 LNHDA and CDR2 SQIVND (reference sequence). Trimming removed 1 base at V and 4 bases at J, with 7 bases between. The CDR3 length is 13 residues. The CDR3 protein is CASSIGQTTEAFF. CDR3 bases: TGTGCCAGTAGTATAGGACAGACCACTGAAGCTTTCTTT.

A few counts support this clone. V is TRBV10-3 and J is TRBJ2-7, with 7 bases matching TRBD1. J lost 0 bases, V lost 3 bases, and 5 bases had no gene match. The CDR3 covers 15 residues. Looked up from germline, CDR1 is ENHRY and CDR2 is SYGVKD. CDR3 nucleotide sequence: TGTGCCATCAGTGATTTAGGGACAGCCTCCTACGAGCAGTACTTC. Protein product: CAISDLGTASYEQYF.

The rearrangement links TRBV7-9 to TRBJ2-5; 7 nucleotides match TRBD2. CDR1 and CDR2 (germline): SEHNR, FQNEAQ (reference sequence). Trimming removed 5 bases from V and 4 bases from J; junction bases left unmatched: 10. This CDR3 has 15 residues. CDR3 coding DNA: TGTGCCAGCAGCCCCTCGGGGGGTCCTTCAGAGACCCAGTACTTC. Its protein product is CASSPSGGPSETQYF. The full variable domain, with the rest looked up from reference TRBV7-9 and TRBJ2-5, is DTGVSQNPRHKITKRGQNVTFRCDPISEHNRLYWYRQTLGQGPEFLTYFQNEAQLEKSRLLSDRFSAERPKGSFSTLEIQRTEQGDSAMYLCASSPSGGPSETQYFGPGTRLLVL.

This sequence joins TRBV6-5 and TRBJ1-1; tentative D call: TRBD1 (5 bases). Germline loops: CDR1 MNHEY, CDR2 SVGAGI. The CDR3 spans 13 residues. With 5 bases removed from V and 0 bases from J, the gap between germline ends came to 7 bases. The CDR3: CASSLTVNTEAFF. Written as DNA, the CDR3 is TGTGCCAGCAGTCTGACAGTGAACACTGAAGCTTTCTTT.

The J gene is TRBJ1-4, the V gene TRBV7-6, with D possibly being TRBD1 (6 bases). This CDR3 is built from 15 residues. Germline loops: CDR1 SGHVS, CDR2 FNYEAQ. The V and J ends lost 1 base and 4 bases respectively, with 10 bases between them. The DNA of the CDR3 is TGTGCCAGCAGCTTAGGTCGACAGGTTAATGAAAAACTGTTTTTT. It codes for CASSLGRQVNEKLFF.

This rearrangement joins TRBV7-6 to TRBJ2-2, with 11 nucleotides matching TRBD2. In germline, CDR1 is SGHVS, CDR2 FNYEAQ. V trimming: 5 bases; J trimming: 6 bases; junction bases outside the gene matches: 2. The length of the CDR3 is 14 residues. The CDR3 spells CASSGSGRAGELFF. DNA for the CDR3: TGTGCCAGCAGCGGTAGCGGGAGGGCCGGGGAGCTGTTTTTT.

This clone was observed a single time. The chain employs TRBV5-5 and TRBJ2-3, with 8 positions matching TRBD2. CDR1 is SGHKS, CDR2 YYEKEE, per germline (reference sequence). With V trimmed by 4 bases and J by 1 base, 11 bases remained unmatched. There are 17 residues in the CDR3. CDR3 coding DNA: TGTGCCAGCAGCCCGAGTCGAAGCGGGGGTGGCACAGATACGCAGTATTTT. It codes for CASSPSRSGGGTDTQYF.

The chain employs TRBV9 and TRBJ1-3, with a tentative D call TRBD1 (6 bases). V was shortened by 3 bases and J by 2 bases, with 9 bases between the two germline ends. Germline V gene data show CDR1 as SGDLS and CDR2 as YYNGEE. There are 14 residues in the CDR3. This chain's CDR3 is CASSGTVTGNTIYF. Written as DNA, the CDR3 is TGTGCCAGCAGCGGGACAGTTACTGGAAACACCATATATTTT.

J is TRBJ2-3 and V is TRBV10-3, with D unclear. Germline values: CDR1 ENHRY, CDR2 SYGVKD. The CDR3 runs to 13 residues. Trimming cost V 8 bases and J 3 bases, with 12 bases left between them. CDR3 sequence: CAIRRLQTDTQYF. CDR3 nucleotide sequence: TGTGCCATCCGGCGTTTACAGACAGATACGCAGTATTTT.

The gene calls are TRBV5-6 and TRBJ2-1; D is perhaps TRBD1 (5 bases). Germline loops: CDR1 SGHDT, CDR2 YYEEEE. The ends were cut back, 2 bases at V and 7 bases at J, with 13 bases in the middle. The CDR3 has 14 residues. Written as DNA, the CDR3 is TGTGCCAGCAGCTTTTTTGGGGCCAAAAATGAGCAGTTCTTC. Translating it yields CASSFFGAKNEQFF.

This clone was found once. This chain joins TRBV6-1 and TRBJ2-7; unclear D gene. Germline V CDR1 and CDR2: MNHNS, SASEGT. V lost 6 bases and J lost 4, with 4 bases in between. The CDR3 sequence is 10 residues long. This CDR3 is CASRRYEQYF. The CDR3 DNA follows: TGTGCCAGCAGACGTTACGAGCAGTACTTC.

CDR3 sequence reads: CAWGTDGDQPQHF. CDR3 in DNA: TGTGCCTGGGGCACCGACGGGGATCAGCCCCAGCATTTT. The genes are TRBV30 and TRBJ1-5, with D uncertain. The V gene's germline CDR1 is GTSNPN and CDR2 SVGIG (reference sequence). The CDR3 has 13 residues. The V end was cut by 5 bases, the J end by 5 bases, with 13 bases between.

The chain joins TRBV4-2 to TRBJ2-1, with TRBD2 identical over 7 bases. From germline, CDR1 is LGHNA and CDR2 YNFKEQ. V lost 0 bases and J lost 6; bases outside the gene matches: 8. The CDR3 runs 16 residues. The CDR3 reads CASSQDFGLDSNEQFF. CDR3 DNA sequence: TGTGCCAGCAGCCAAGATTTCGGACTAGATTCCAATGAGCAGTTCTTC.

The gene calls are TRBV19 and TRBJ1-1; D gene unclear. The germline V gene has CDR1 LNHDA and CDR2 SQIVND (reference sequence). Trimming shortened V by 0 bases and J by 1 base, and 6 bases separated the two germline ends. The CDR3 loop spans 14 amino acids. CDR3 amino acids: CASSIEYENTEAFF. The CDR3 nucleotides read TGTGCCAGTAGTATAGAGTACGAGAACACTGAAGCTTTCTTT.

This chain connects TRBV29-1 to TRBJ2-4; a possible D gene is TRBD2 (5 bases). This CDR3 is 16 amino acids long. Germline V gene sequence: CDR1 SQVTM, CDR2 ANQGSEA. V gave up 2 bases and J gave up 2 bases, with 16 bases separating them. DNA for the CDR3: TGCAGCGTTGAATGGAGCGGCAGAGGTCCCAAAAACATTCAGTACTTC. Translation gives CSVEWSGRGPKNIQYF.

The genes are TRBV10-3 and TRBJ2-7, with 9 bases fitting TRBD1. The length of the CDR3 is 17 residues. J was trimmed by 2 bases and V by 3 bases; bases with no gene match: 11. Germline V lookup: CDR1 ENHRY, CDR2 SYGVKD. Here the CDR3 reads CAISDRSRTGEPYEQYF. CDR3 DNA: TGTGCCATCAGTGACCGGTCCCGGACAGGGGAACCCTACGAGCAGTACTTC.

V usage is TRBV5-1 and J usage is TRBJ1-6, with 7 bases that match TRBD1. CDR3 size: 14 residues. The ends lost 3 bases at V and 9 bases at J; junction bases unmatched: 6. Germline V CDR1 and CDR2: SGHRS, YFSETQ. The CDR3 DNA sequence: TGCGCCAGCAGCTCCACAGGGGCCGGTTCACCCCTCCACTTT. It specifies CASSSTGAGSPLHF.

The rearrangement uses TRBV2 and TRBJ2-7; D is perhaps TRBD2 (6 bases). With 5 bases removed from V and 2 bases from J, the gap between germline ends came to 13 bases. This CDR3 contains 14 residues. Per germline, CDR1 SNHLY and CDR2 FYNNEI. CDR3 coding DNA: TGTGCCAGCAGTAGAATCGGGGGAACCTACGAGCAGTACTTC. Translation: CASSRIGGTYEQYF.

This clone is a singleton in its sample. The sample contains more than one DNA sequence encoding this CDR3. The chain joins TRBV10-3 to TRBJ1-1; D possibly corresponds to TRBD1 (5 bases). This CDR3 is 11 amino acids long. The V gene's germline CDR1 is ENHRY and CDR2 SYGVKD. V was cut by 10 bases and J by 4 bases, with 10 bases left in between. The CDR3 DNA is TGTGCCACCCTGAGGGGCACTGAAGCTTTCTTT. Translating it yields CATLRGTEAFF.

This clone came up once. The chain combines TRBV6-5 with TRBJ1-5; tentatively, D is TRBD1 (5 bases). Germline CDR1 reads MNHEY; CDR2 reads SVGAGI. The V gene lost 0 bases and the J gene lost 6 bases, with 15 bases spanning the gap. This CDR3 region has 16 residues. The CDR3 DNA reads TGTGCCAGCAGTTACTCCCCTAGGGGCGTAGGTCAGCCCCAGCATTTT. Translated: CASSYSPRGVGQPQHF.

The chain recombines TRBV12-5 with TRBJ2-4; D gene uncertain. Trimming took 1 base from V and 0 from J, leaving 4 bases between them. CDR1 LGHNT and CDR2 FRNRAP come from the germline V gene. CDR3 length: 14 amino acids. CDR3 nucleotide sequence: TGTGCTAGTGGTTTGGGCCTAGCCAAAAACATTCAGTACTTC. Its translation is CASGLGLAKNIQYF.

The V and J genes are TRBV10-3 and TRBJ2-7, with 9 bases fitting TRBD1. CDR1 ENHRY and CDR2 SYGVKD come from the germline V gene. The trim removed 0 bases at V and 7 bases at J, leaving 7 bases unmatched. This CDR3 spans 15 amino acids. This chain's CDR3 is CAISESGQGFGEQYF. CDR3 nucleotide sequence: TGTGCCATCAGTGAGTCGGGACAGGGATTCGGGGAGCAGTACTTC.

The rearrangement links TRBV11-2 to TRBJ2-1; 11 bases match TRBD2. CDR3 size: 15 residues. In germline, CDR1 is SGHAT, CDR2 FQNNGV. The J segment lost 9 bases and the V segment lost 5 bases, leaving 9 bases of the junction unmatched. CDR3 protein: CASSPTSGVVGEQFF. In nucleotides, the CDR3 is TGTGCCAGCAGCCCGACTAGCGGGGTGGTGGGTGAGCAGTTCTTC.

This clone has just one count. V gene TRBV2 combines with J gene TRBJ1-3; D gene ambiguous. With 3 bases removed from V and 3 bases from J, the gap between germline ends came to 9 bases. Germline CDR1 SNHLY, CDR2 FYNNEI. The CDR3 length is 14 residues. In DNA form, the CDR3 reads TGTGCCAGCAGTGATCCGGGGAGTGGAAACACCATATATTTT. It translates to CASSDPGSGNTIYF.

V and J are TRBV30 and TRBJ2-6; D is possibly TRBD2 (6 bases). The germline V and J ends were trimmed by 7 bases and 3 bases, with 13 bases remaining between them. This CDR3 contains 14 residues. CDR1 GTSNPN and CDR2 SVGIG come from the germline V gene (reference sequence). The CDR3 DNA sequence: TGTGCCTCGGGGGTGGGCAGTGGGGCCAACGTCCTGACTTTC. This gives the protein CASGVGSGANVLTF.

This sequence joins TRBV4-1 and TRBJ2-7; TRBD2 agrees at 9 bases. Germline V CDR1 and CDR2: MGHRA, YSYEKL. The V segment lost 0 bases and the J segment 2 bases; nucleotides outside the gene matches: 8. The CDR3 covers 17 residues. The CDR3 nucleotides are TGCGCCAGCAGCCAAGATTTCCTAGCGGGGAGCCCCTACGAGCAGTACTTC. Translated, it gives CASSQDFLAGSPYEQYF.

The genes are TRBV5-6 and TRBJ1-5; D perhaps matches TRBD1 (6 bases). Looked up from germline, CDR1 is SGHDT and CDR2 is YYEEEE. This CDR3 is 17 amino acids long. The V gene lost 3 bases and the J gene lost 1 base, with 17 bases spanning the gap. The CDR3 loop reads CASSWGGPSISNQPQHF. CDR3 DNA sequence: TGTGCCAGCAGCTGGGGGGGGCCGTCGATCAGCAATCAGCCCCAGCATTTT.

This chain connects TRBV19 to TRBJ1-1; D is undetermined. The CDR3 loop spans 15 amino acids. Between the trimmed V and J ends, which lost 0 bases and 4 bases, there was a span of 12 bases. The germline V gene encodes CDR1 LNHDA and CDR2 SQIVND (reference sequence). The CDR3 protein is CASSIDVAWATEAFF. The CDR3 DNA is TGTGCCAGTAGTATAGATGTGGCTTGGGCCACTGAAGCTTTCTTT.

The chain employs TRBV15 and TRBJ2-3, with 8 bases fitting TRBD1. This CDR3 comprises 15 residues. Losses at the gene ends were 1 base for V and 2 bases for J; bases not matched to a gene: 2. CDR1 LNHNV and CDR2 YYDKDF come from the germline V gene (reference sequence). The CDR3 nucleotides are TGTGCCACCAGCAGAGGACAGGGGAACACAGATACGCAGTATTTT. As protein: CATSRGQGNTDTQYF. Full variable domain (outside the CDR3, taken from reference TRBV15 and TRBJ2-3): DAMVIQNPRYQVTQFGKPVTLSCSQTLNHNVMYWYQQKSSQAPKLLFHYYDKDFNNEADTPDNFQSRRPNTSFCFLDIRSPGLGDTAMYLCATSRGQGNTDTQYFGPGTRLTVL.

The chain has TRBV19 and TRBJ1-6; D is possibly TRBD1 (5 bases). The germline V and J ends were trimmed by 4 bases and 8 bases, with 12 bases remaining between them. CDR3 length: 14 residues. Germline V lookup: CDR1 LNHDA, CDR2 SQIVND (reference sequence). The CDR3 sequence is CASSRAQGDSPLHF. The DNA for the CDR3 is TGTGCCAGTAGTAGGGCCCAGGGTGATTCACCCCTCCACTTT.

The chain combines TRBV2 with TRBJ1-4; a possible D gene is TRBD1 (6 bases). Trimming removed 2 bases at V and 0 bases at J, with 13 bases between. The CDR3 contains 17 residues. The germline CDR1 and CDR2 sequences are SNHLY and FYNNEI. CDR3 residues: CASSEWGGPPTNEKLFF. DNA of the CDR3: TGTGCCAGCAGTGAATGGGGGGGCCCACCAACTAATGAAAAACTGTTTTTT.

This clone occurred a few times. The chain uses TRBV19 and TRBJ2-7, with D perhaps matching TRBD1 (5 bases). The V end lost 3 bases, the J end lost 7 bases, and 13 bases lay between the germline ends. The CDR3 has 13 amino acids. CDR1 and CDR2 (germline): LNHDA, SQIVND (reference sequence). CDR3 bases: TGTGCCAGTAGTATGGGGCTCCTTGGGGAGCAGTACTTC. This codes for CASSMGLLGEQYF. The complete variable domain, with remaining parts taken from reference TRBV19 and TRBJ2-7, reads DGGITQSPKYLFRKEGQNVTLSCEQNLNHDAMYWYRQDPGQGLRLIYYSQIVNDFQKGDIAEGYSVSREKKESFPLTVTSAQKNPTAFYLCASSMGLLGEQYFGPGTRLTVT.